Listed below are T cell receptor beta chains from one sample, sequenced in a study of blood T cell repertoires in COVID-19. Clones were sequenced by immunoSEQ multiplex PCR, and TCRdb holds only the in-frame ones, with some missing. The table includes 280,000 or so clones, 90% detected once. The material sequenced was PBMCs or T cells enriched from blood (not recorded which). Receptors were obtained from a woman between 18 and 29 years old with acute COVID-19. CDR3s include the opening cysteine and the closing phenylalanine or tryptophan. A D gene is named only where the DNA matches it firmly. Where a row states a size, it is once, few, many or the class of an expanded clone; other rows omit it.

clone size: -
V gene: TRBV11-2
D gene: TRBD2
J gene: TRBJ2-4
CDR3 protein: CASSLGRPGTSGMIQYF

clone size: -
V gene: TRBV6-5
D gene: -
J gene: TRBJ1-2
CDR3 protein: CASTPPEGGVYTF

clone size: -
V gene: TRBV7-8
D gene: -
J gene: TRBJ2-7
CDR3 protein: CASSLPPGYGYEQYF

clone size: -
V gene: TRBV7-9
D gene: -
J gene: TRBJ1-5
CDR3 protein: CASSRTDSNQPQHF

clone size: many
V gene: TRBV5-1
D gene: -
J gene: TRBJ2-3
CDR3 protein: CASSYRGAGTDTQYF

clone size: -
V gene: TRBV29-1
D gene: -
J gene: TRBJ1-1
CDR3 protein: CSVARTVNTEAFF

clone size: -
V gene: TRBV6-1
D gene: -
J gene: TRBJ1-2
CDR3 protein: CASSELWVGGIYGYTF

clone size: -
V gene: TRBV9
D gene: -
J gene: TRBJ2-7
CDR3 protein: CASSPMAVTYEQYF

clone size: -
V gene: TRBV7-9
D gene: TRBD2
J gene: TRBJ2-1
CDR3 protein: CASSLPGLASYNEQFF

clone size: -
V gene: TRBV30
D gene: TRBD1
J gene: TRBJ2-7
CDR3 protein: CACHRGYEQYF

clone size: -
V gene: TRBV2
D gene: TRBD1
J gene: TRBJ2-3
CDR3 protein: CASSVRGSFTDTQYF

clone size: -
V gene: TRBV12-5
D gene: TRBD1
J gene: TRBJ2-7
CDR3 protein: CASGLVRTGALGYEQYF

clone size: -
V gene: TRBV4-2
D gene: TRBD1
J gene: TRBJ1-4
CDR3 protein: CARDRLDPPTNEKLFF

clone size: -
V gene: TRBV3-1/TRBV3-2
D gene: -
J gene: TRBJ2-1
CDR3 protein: CASSQASPPAYNEQFF

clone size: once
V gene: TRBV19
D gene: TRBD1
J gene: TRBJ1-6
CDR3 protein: CASSPDRAYSPLHF

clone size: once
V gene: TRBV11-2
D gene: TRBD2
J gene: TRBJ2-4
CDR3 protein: CASSSGLAGIAKNIQYF

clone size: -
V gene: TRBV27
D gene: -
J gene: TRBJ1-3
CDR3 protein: CASSSAGSAGNTIYF

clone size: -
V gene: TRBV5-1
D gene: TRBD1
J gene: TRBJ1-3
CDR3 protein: CASSLSRLGQGYTVASGNTIYF

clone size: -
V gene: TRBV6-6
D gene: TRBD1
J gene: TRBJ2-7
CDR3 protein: CASSNDRDYEQYF

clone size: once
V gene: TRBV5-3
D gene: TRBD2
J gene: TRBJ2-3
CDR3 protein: CARSLEPAGERDTQYF

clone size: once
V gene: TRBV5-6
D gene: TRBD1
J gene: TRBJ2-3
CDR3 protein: CASSWGQGSTDTQYF

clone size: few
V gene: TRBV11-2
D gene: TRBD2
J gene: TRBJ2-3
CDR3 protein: CASTQWLAGSTDTQYF

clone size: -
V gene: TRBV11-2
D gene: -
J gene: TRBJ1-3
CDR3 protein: CASSLDSLYSGNTIYF

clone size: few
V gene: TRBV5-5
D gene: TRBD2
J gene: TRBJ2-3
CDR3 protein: CASSLFGGRASDTQYF